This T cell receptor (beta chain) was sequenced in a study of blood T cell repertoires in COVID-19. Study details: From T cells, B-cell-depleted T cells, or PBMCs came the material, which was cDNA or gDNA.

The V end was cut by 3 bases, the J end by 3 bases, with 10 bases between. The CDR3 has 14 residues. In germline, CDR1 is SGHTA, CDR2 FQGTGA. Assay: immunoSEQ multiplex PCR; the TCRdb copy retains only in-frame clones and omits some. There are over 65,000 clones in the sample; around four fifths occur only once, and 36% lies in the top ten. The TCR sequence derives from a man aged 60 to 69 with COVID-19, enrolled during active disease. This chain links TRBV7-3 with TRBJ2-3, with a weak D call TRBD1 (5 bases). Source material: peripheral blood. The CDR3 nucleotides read TGTGCCAGCAGCTTTGGCAGGGAAACAGATACGCAGTATTTT. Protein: CASSFGRETDTQYF.